Sequencing of this TCR beta chain was carried out in a study of T-cell reconstitution after alpha-beta-depleted transplantation in children. As it was prepared, the TCRbeta library received unique molecular identifiers. TCRdb re-derived calls from the PCR reads in MiXCR, one entry per CDR3 protein. The table records over 80,000 distinct CDR3 sequences, less than 25% of them present only once. Per germline, CDR1 MDHEN and CDR2 SYDVKM. This CDR3 spans 15 amino acids. Between the trimmed V and J ends, which lost 5 bases and 6 bases, there was a span of 19 bases. This sequence originates from a boy aged 2 to 10 with acute lymphoblastic leukemia, due to receive a stem cell transplant. The V and J genes are TRBV28 and TRBJ1-2; possibly TRBD1 for D (6 bases). The specimen comprised PBMCs, sampled before TCRalphabeta/CD19-depleted stem cell transplant. The CDR3 reads CASSVYGGLGHGYTF. The CDR3 DNA reads TGTGCCAGCAGTGTTTATGGGGGGCTTGGACATGGCTACACCTTC.